The text below deals with one T cell receptor beta chain. Its antigen is undetermined. The CDR3 sequence is 15 residues long. CDR1 is SNHLY and CDR2 is FYNNEI in the germline V gene. Trimming left V 3 bases short and J 4 bases short, with 10 bases between. MiXCR, applied by TCRdb to the RT-PCR reads, yields one record per CDR3 protein. The sample shows tens of thousands of distinct CDR3 sequences, 45% to 65% of them seen only once. This sample stems from a study of yellow fever vaccine responses in identical twins. Study-level results: A vaccine T cell response that seemed partly convergent and partly personalized was reported in twins.

Here the sequenced sample was T cells from blood (PBMCs), unsorted or a sorted subset (not recorded which), taken before or after yellow fever vaccination (not recorded which). This TCR was sampled from a young woman who received the yellow fever vaccine. This sequence joins TRBV2 and TRBJ2-6; D uncertain. The CDR3 DNA is TGTGCCAGCAGTGACCAATCAGGAGGGGCCAACGTCCTGACTTTC. This gives the protein CASSDQSGGANVLTF.